This TCR beta chain was retrieved from a study of cytomegalovirus exposure and HLA in healthy donors. PCR involved 60 Vbeta and 13 Jbeta primers. Data came from immunoSEQ multiplex PCR; TCRdb stores just in-frame clones and leaves some out. Among roughly 130,000 clones, roughly 62% were seen once, and the ten largest hold about 1.8%. A single count supports this clone. The germline gives CDR1 SGHTA, CDR2 FQGNSA. This CDR3 comprises 13 residues. V lost 7 bases and J lost 3, with 13 bases in between. The sequenced material came from PBMCs. The sequence came from a male donor in good health and CMV-seronegative. The rearrangement joins TRBV7-2 to TRBJ2-7; a weak D match, TRBD2 (5 bases). The CDR3 region is CASTPGSGYEQYF. CDR3 nucleotides: TGTGCCAGCACCCCGGGGTCAGGCTACGAGCAGTACTTC.